Sequencing of this T cell receptor (beta chain) was carried out in a study of siplizumab effects on memory and regulatory T cells (dated by TCRdb to between 2017 and 2020). About the full investigation: The effect of the anti-CD2 antibody siplizumab on alloreactive T-cell subsets was examined in allogeneic mixed lymphocyte reactions constructed from human PBMCs. Findings and caveats that apply to the study as a whole: Because sequences at frequencies below about 10^-5 were poorly captured, only a minor fraction of alloreactive clones could be mapped back to unstimulated subsets. Among mappable alloreactive CD4+ clones, an average Treg-derived fraction of almost 70% was observed with siplizumab, compared with roughly 27% in control reactions. Roughly 75-96% of proliferating CD4+ or CD8+ clones could not be assigned a naive or memory phenotype. The cumulative frequency of alloreactive sequences that could be traced back to unstimulated CD4+ memory T cells was significantly reduced by siplizumab. No functional confirmation was obtained for the suppressive function of proliferating Tregs from siplizumab cultures. Compared with memory T cells, unstimulated naive T cells appeared more diverse, and naive cells seemed to make a substantial contribution to the alloresponse.

TCRbeta CDR3 sequencing was performed on sorted unstimulated T cells and on proliferating T cells recovered from mixed lymphocyte reactions. Fresh whole blood from about 11 HLA-typed healthy donors was used as the source from which PBMCs were isolated. Unstimulated CD4+ non-regulatory T cells were FACS-sorted to map the origin of alloreactive clones. As regards this clone: Its specific antigen is unknown. Base qualities are missing; no much larger clone stands one base away.

Receptor libraries were prepared by the immunoSEQ multiplex PCR assay. Each sample had 9 x 10^4 or so TCR templates assayed by the deep sequencing platform. Genomic DNA extracted from sorted T cells was used for TCRbeta CDR3 sequencing. As for the authors' bioinformatics: Clonal analysis of TCRbeta CDR3 data was done in the R programming language. Unstimulated samples were compared with post-reaction CFSE-low samples to define alloreactive CD4+ and CD8+ clones. Regulatory or non-regulatory origin was assigned to alloreactive CD4+ clones by matching of sequences to sorted unstimulated Treg and non-Treg repertoires. TCRdb limited this immuneACCESS table to in-frame rearrangements with V and J called. A share of clones is missing; checked studies link under half to unresolved V genes, and the rest is unexplained. That table supplies the V and J calls and clone size; D and trimming were determined from the DNA. The sample table holds over 100,000 clones, of which around 93% were seen once. Together, the top ten hold roughly 0.15% of the sample.

Source material: non-Treg CD4+ T cells sorted from blood. The sample's cell subset or site label is to be understood as: FACS-sorted unstimulated CD4+ non-regulatory T cells. The TCR originated in a human donor in good health.

The CDR3 region reads CASSSGRGYNEQFF. The DNA sequence is as follows: TGTGCCAGCAGCAGCGGTCGGGGCTACAATGAGCAGTTCTTC. The chain is assembled from TRBV7-3 and TRBJ2-1, with TRBD2 perhaps the D gene, on 5 matching bases. V was cut back by 5 bases and J by 3 bases, leaving a gap of 11 bases between them. As encoded in the germline V gene, CDR1 is SGHTA while CDR2 is FQGTGA. The CDR3 has 14 amino acids, counting the end cysteine and phenylalanine. The only DNA kept is the CDR3, 42 bases in frame from the first base.